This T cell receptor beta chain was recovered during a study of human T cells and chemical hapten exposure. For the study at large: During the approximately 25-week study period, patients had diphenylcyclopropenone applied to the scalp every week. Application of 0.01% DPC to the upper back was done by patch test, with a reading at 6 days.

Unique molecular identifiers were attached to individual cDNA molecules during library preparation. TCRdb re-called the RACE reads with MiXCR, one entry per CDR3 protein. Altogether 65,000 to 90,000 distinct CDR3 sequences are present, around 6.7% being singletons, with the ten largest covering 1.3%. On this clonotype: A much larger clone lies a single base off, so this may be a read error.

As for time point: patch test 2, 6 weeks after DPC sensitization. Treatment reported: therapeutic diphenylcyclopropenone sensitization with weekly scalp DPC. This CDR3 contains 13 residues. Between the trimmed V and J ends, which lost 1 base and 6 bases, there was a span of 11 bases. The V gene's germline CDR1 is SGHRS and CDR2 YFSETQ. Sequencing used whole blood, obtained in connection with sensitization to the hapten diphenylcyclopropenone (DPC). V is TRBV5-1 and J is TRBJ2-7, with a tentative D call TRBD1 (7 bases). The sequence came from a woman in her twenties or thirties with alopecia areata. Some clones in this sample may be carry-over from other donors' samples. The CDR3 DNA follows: TGCGCCAGCAGCTTGCAGGGGGACTGCGAGCAGTACTTC. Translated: CASSLQGDCEQYF.